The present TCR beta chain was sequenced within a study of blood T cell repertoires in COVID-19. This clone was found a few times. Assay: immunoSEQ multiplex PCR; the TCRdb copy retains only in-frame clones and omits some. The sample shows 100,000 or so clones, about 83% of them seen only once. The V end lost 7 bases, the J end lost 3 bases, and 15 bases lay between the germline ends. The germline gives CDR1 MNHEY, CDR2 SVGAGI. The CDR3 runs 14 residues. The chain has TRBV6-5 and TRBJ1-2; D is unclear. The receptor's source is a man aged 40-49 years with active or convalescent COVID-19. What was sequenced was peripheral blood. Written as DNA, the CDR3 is TGTGCCAGCATTGCACTTTCGAGAGACTATGGCTACACCTTC. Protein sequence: CASIALSRDYGYTF.